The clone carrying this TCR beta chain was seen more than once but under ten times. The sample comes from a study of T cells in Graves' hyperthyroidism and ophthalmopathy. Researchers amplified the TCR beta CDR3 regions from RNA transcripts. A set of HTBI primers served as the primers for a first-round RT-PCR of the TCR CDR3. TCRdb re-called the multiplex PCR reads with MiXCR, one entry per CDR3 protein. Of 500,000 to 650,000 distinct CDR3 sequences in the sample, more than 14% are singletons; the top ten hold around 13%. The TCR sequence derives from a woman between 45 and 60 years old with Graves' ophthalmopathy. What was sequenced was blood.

The CDR3 nucleotides read TGTGCCAGCAGTAAACCGGGACAGGGAAGCTACAATGAGCAGTTCTTC. Protein sequence: CASSKPGQGSYNEQFF. The V call is TRBV6-2 or TRBV6-3, the J call TRBJ2-1; 9 bases are a match to TRBD1. Trimming removed 5 bases from V and 3 bases from J; junction bases left unmatched: 8. The CDR3 has 16 residues. Germline V lookup: CDR1 MNHEY, CDR2 SVGEGT.